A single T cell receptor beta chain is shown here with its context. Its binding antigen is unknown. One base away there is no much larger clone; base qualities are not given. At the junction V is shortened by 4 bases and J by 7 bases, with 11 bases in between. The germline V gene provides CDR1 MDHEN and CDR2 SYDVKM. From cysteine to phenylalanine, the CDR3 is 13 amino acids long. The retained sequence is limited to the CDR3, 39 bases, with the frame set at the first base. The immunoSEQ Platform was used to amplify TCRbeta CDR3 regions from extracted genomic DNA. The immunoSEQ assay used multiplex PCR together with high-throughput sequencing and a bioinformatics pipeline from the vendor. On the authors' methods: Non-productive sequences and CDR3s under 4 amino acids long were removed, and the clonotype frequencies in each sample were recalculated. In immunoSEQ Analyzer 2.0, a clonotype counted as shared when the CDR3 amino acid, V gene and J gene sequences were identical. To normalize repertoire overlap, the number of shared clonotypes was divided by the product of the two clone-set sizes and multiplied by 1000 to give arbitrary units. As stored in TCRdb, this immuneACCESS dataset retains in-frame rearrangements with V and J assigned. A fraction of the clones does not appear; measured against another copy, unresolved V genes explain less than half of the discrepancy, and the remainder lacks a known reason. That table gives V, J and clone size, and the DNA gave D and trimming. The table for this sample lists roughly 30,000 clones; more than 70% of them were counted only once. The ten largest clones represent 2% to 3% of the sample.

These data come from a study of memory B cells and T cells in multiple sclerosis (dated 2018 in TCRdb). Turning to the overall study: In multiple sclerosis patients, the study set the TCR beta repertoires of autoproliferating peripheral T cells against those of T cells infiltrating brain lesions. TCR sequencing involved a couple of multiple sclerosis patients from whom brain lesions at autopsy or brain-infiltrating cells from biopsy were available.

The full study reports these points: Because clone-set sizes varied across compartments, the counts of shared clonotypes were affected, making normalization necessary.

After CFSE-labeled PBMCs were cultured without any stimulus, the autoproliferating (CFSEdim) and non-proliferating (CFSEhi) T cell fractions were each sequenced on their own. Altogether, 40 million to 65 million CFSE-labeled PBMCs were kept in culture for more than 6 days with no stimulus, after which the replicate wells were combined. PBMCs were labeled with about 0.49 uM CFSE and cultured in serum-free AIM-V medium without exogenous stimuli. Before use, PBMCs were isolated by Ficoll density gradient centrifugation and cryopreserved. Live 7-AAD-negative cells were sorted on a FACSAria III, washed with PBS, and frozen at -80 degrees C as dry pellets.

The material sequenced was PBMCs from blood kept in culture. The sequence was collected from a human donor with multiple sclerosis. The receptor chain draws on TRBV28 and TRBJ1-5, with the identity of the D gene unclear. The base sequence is TGTGCCAGCAGTTCGGAGTCTTGGCAGCCCCAGCATTTT. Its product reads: CASSSESWQPQHF.